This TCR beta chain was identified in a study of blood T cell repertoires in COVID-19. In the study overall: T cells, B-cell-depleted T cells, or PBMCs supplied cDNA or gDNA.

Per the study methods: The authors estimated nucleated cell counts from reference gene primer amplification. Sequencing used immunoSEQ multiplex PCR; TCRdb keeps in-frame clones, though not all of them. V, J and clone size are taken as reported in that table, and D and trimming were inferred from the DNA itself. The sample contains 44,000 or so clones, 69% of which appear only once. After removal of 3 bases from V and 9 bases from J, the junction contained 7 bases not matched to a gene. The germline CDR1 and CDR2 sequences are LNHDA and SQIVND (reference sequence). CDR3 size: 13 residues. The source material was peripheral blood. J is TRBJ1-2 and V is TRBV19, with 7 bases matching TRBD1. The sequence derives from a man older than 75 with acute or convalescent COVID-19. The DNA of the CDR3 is TGTGCCAGTAGTATTTCACAGGGGTCCAGCTACACCTTC. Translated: CASSISQGSSYTF.